The sequence of this T cell receptor beta chain was determined in a study of vaccination and CD4 T cells after COVID-19. The Oncomine TCR Beta short-read assay was applied to DNA of cultured CD4+ T cells. One entry per CDR3 protein results from TCRdb running MiXCR on the PCR reads. This sample has roughly 3,800 distinct CDR3 sequences, with approximately 15% found just once. Comment on this clonotype: The antigen remains unidentified.

The CDR3 is 15 amino acids. Germline V gene data show CDR1 as SGDLS and CDR2 as YYNGEE. V lost 0 bases, J lost 11 bases, and 18 bases lay in between. Treatment specified: approximately 10-day PBMC culture with coronavirus spike peptide pools or control peptides (ViraFEST assay). The sample taken for sequencing was CD4+ T cells from blood, cultured in vitro. V gene TRBV9 combines with J gene TRBJ2-1; no clear D. The TCR was taken from a human donor who had recovered from COVID-19. The CDR3 DNA sequence: TGTGCCAGCAGCGTAGAGGCGGCCCCAAGCCCTCAGCAGTTCTTC. Its protein product is CASSVEAAPSPQQFF.